Listed below are T cell receptor beta chains from one sample, sequenced in a study of vaccination effects on CD4 cells after COVID-19. These receptors' targets are unknown. Produced via immunoSEQ multiplex PCR; TCRdb's table is partial and in-frame only. The table records about 66,000 clones, about 80% of them present only once. This sample comprised CD4+ T cells from PBMCs cultured with HCoV-OC43 spike peptides, obtained after COVID-19 vaccination. Receptors were obtained from a human donor who received a COVID-19 vaccine. Both conserved end residues are part of each CDR3. Each record gives: J gene, clone size, V gene, D gene, CDR3 DNA, CDR3 protein. D genes are given only for firm matches. Some rows have no size entry. The others give once, few or many, or a class for an expanded clone.

J gene: TRBJ2-2; clone size: .; V gene: TRBV24-1; D gene: TRBD2; CDR3 DNA: TGTGCCACCAGTGACATGCGGGGGGCCCTAAACACCGGGGAGCTGTTTTTT; CDR3 protein: CATSDMRGALNTGELFF
J gene: TRBJ1-2; clone size: .; V gene: TRBV6-1; D gene: .; CDR3 DNA: TGTGCCAGCAGTGAAGTCCGACGTGTTGAGGGCTACACCTTC; CDR3 protein: CASSEVRRVEGYTF
J gene: TRBJ2-5; clone size: .; V gene: TRBV18; D gene: .; CDR3 DNA: TGTGCCAGCTCGCCTCCGGGACATAATCAAGAGACCCAGTACTTC; CDR3 protein: CASSPPGHNQETQYF
J gene: TRBJ2-3; clone size: once; V gene: TRBV5-1; D gene: TRBD2; CDR3 DNA: TGCGCCAGCAGCTTGGTTGCTAGCGGGGGGTATGGAGATACGCAGTATTTT; CDR3 protein: CASSLVASGGYGDTQYF
J gene: TRBJ1-2; clone size: .; V gene: TRBV6-2/TRBV6-3; D gene: .; CDR3 DNA: TGTGCCAGCAGTTATACAGACTTGCATGGCTACACCTTC; CDR3 protein: CASSYTDLHGYTF
J gene: TRBJ1-2; clone size: .; V gene: TRBV4-3; D gene: .; CDR3 DNA: TGCGCCAGCAGCCGTGGGGGCGCCGGGGATGGCTACACCTTC; CDR3 protein: CASSRGGAGDGYTF
J gene: TRBJ2-1; clone size: .; V gene: TRBV5-8; D gene: TRBD2; CDR3 DNA: TGTGCCAGCAGCTTGGGACTAGCGGCCATAGGCTCCTACAATGAGCAGTTCTTC; CDR3 protein: CASSLGLAAIGSYNEQFF
J gene: TRBJ1-1; clone size: .; V gene: TRBV28; D gene: .; CDR3 DNA: TGTGCCAGCAGTCCTTGGGTCATGAACACTGAAGCTTTCTTT; CDR3 protein: CASSPWVMNTEAFF
J gene: TRBJ2-5; clone size: .; V gene: TRBV30; D gene: .; CDR3 DNA: TGTGCCTGGAGTCCAAGGGATGCAGGGGCCCAGTACTTC; CDR3 protein: CAWSPRDAGAQYF
J gene: TRBJ1-2; clone size: .; V gene: TRBV19; D gene: TRBD1; CDR3 DNA: TGTGCCAGCCTCCCAGACACAGGGGGCTATTATTATGGCTACACCTTC; CDR3 protein: CASLPDTGGYYYGYTF
J gene: TRBJ2-1; clone size: .; V gene: TRBV4-3; D gene: TRBD2; CDR3 DNA: TGCGCCAGCAGCCAAGATGTCGGCGGGGGGGCTGGCAATGAGCAGTTCTTC; CDR3 protein: CASSQDVGGGAGNEQFF
J gene: TRBJ2-4; clone size: .; V gene: TRBV6-2/TRBV6-3; D gene: .; CDR3 DNA: TGTGCCAGCAGTCGGGTCCCTGAAGCCAAAAACATTCAGTACTTC; CDR3 protein: CASSRVPEAKNIQYF
J gene: TRBJ2-2; clone size: .; V gene: TRBV5-1; D gene: .; CDR3 DNA: TGCGCCAGCAGCTTTGTGAAAAGGGGGTCCGGGGAGCTGTTTTTT; CDR3 protein: CASSFVKRGSGELFF
J gene: TRBJ2-2; clone size: .; V gene: TRBV28; D gene: TRBD2; CDR3 DNA: TGTGCCAGCAGTTTAGTCGGGGGGGGCCTAACCGGGGAGCTGTTTTTT; CDR3 protein: CASSLVGGGLTGELFF
J gene: TRBJ2-2; clone size: few; V gene: TRBV12-3/TRBV12-4; D gene: .; CDR3 DNA: TGTGCCAGCAGTTTCAGAGGGGAGCTGTTTTTT; CDR3 protein: CASSFRGELFF
J gene: TRBJ1-5; clone size: .; V gene: TRBV6-1; D gene: .; CDR3 DNA: TGTGCCAGCAGTGACCGGGCCGGGACGCGGGTTCAGCCCCAGCATTTT; CDR3 protein: CASSDRAGTRVQPQHF
J gene: TRBJ2-4; clone size: .; V gene: TRBV5-1; D gene: .; CDR3 DNA: TGCGCCAGCAGTCATAGCTTAGCCAAAAACATTCAGTACTTC; CDR3 protein: CASSHSLAKNIQYF
J gene: TRBJ1-5; clone size: .; V gene: TRBV19; D gene: .; CDR3 DNA: TGTGCCAGTTCTCCGCTCGGCGGGCAGCCCCAGCATTTT; CDR3 protein: CASSPLGGQPQHF
J gene: TRBJ1-2; clone size: once; V gene: TRBV7-2; D gene: .; CDR3 DNA: TGTGCCAGCAGCTCGGGGGGGGGCCCGTATGGCTACACCTTC; CDR3 protein: CASSSGGGPYGYTF
J gene: TRBJ2-3; clone size: .; V gene: TRBV5-8; D gene: .; CDR3 DNA: TGTGCCAGCCCCGAGGCCCCGGGGGCGACCACAGATACGCAGTATTTT; CDR3 protein: CASPEAPGATTDTQYF
J gene: TRBJ1-2; clone size: .; V gene: TRBV19; D gene: .; CDR3 DNA: TGTGCCAGTAGTATCTTTCCAGTAACTAACTATGGCTACACCTTC; CDR3 protein: CASSIFPVTNYGYTF
J gene: TRBJ1-3; clone size: .; V gene: TRBV9; D gene: .; CDR3 DNA: TGTGCCAGCAGCGTAGTAGGTGGGACTGGAAACACCATATATTTT; CDR3 protein: CASSVVGGTGNTIYF
J gene: TRBJ2-2; clone size: .; V gene: TRBV3-1/TRBV3-2; D gene: .; CDR3 DNA: TGTGCCAGCAGCCGGTCCGGGACGCGGACTTCGAACACCGGGGAGCTGTTTTTT; CDR3 protein: CASSRSGTRTSNTGELFF
J gene: TRBJ2-5; clone size: .; V gene: TRBV12-5; D gene: .; CDR3 DNA: TGTGCTAGTGCTCCGAGAGGCGAGACCCAGTACTTC; CDR3 protein: CASAPRGETQYF
J gene: TRBJ1-4; clone size: .; V gene: TRBV2; D gene: TRBD1; CDR3 DNA: TGTGCCAGCAGGGCACAGGGGACGTCTAATGAAAAACTGTTTTTT; CDR3 protein: CASRAQGTSNEKLFF
J gene: TRBJ1-5; clone size: .; V gene: TRBV27; D gene: .; CDR3 DNA: TGTGCCAGCAGTTTAGGCAGGGCGGGAAATCAGCCCCAGCATTTT; CDR3 protein: CASSLGRAGNQPQHF
J gene: TRBJ2-5; clone size: .; V gene: TRBV18; D gene: .; CDR3 DNA: TGTGCCAGCTCACCACTAGTGGGGGCCCAAGAGACCCAGTACTTC; CDR3 protein: CASSPLVGAQETQYF
J gene: TRBJ1-2; clone size: .; V gene: TRBV19; D gene: .; CDR3 DNA: TGTGCCAGTAGTAAAGGGGAAAACTATGGCTACACCTTC; CDR3 protein: CASSKGENYGYTF
J gene: TRBJ1-2; clone size: .; V gene: TRBV24-1; D gene: TRBD1; CDR3 DNA: TGTGCCACCAGTAGTGACAGGGGGCTTGGCTACACCTTC; CDR3 protein: CATSSDRGLGYTF
J gene: TRBJ2-3; clone size: .; V gene: TRBV6-4; D gene: .; CDR3 DNA: TGTGCCAGCAGTGACTTCGCCCCTAGCACAGATACGCAGTATTTT; CDR3 protein: CASSDFAPSTDTQYF
J gene: TRBJ2-5; clone size: .; V gene: TRBV29-1; D gene: .; CDR3 DNA: TGCAGCGTTGAAGAGCCCCGGGGGGAGACCCAGTACTTC; CDR3 protein: CSVEEPRGETQYF
J gene: TRBJ1-5; clone size: .; V gene: TRBV5-1; D gene: TRBD1; CDR3 DNA: TGCGCCAGCAGCCCGGGGTCGACAGGGACTAGCAATCAGCCCCAGCATTTT; CDR3 protein: CASSPGSTGTSNQPQHF
J gene: TRBJ1-6; clone size: .; V gene: TRBV11-2; D gene: .; CDR3 DNA: TGTGCCAGCAGCGAACAGGTGGGGAAATGGGCCCTCCACTTT; CDR3 protein: CASSEQVGKWALHF
J gene: TRBJ1-2; clone size: .; V gene: TRBV7-2; D gene: .; CDR3 DNA: TGTGCCAGCAGCCTAACCGGACGGAACTATGGCTACACCTTC; CDR3 protein: CASSLTGRNYGYTF
J gene: TRBJ1-1; clone size: .; V gene: TRBV7-8; D gene: .; CDR3 DNA: TGTGCCAGCAGCTCCCGGGGGGGTGGCACTGAAGCTTTCTTT; CDR3 protein: CASSSRGGGTEAFF
J gene: TRBJ1-1; clone size: .; V gene: TRBV6-5; D gene: .; CDR3 DNA: TGTGCCAGCAGTTACTCCCAAAGCAGGAGTAACACTGAAGCTTTCTTT; CDR3 protein: CASSYSQSRSNTEAFF
J gene: TRBJ2-6; clone size: .; V gene: TRBV10-3; D gene: TRBD1; CDR3 DNA: TGTGCCATCAGTCCGGGACAGGGGAGCCCTCTCTCTGGGGCCAACGTCCTGACTTTC; CDR3 protein: CAISPGQGSPLSGANVLTF
J gene: TRBJ2-5; clone size: .; V gene: TRBV5-1; D gene: .; CDR3 DNA: TGCGCCAGCAGCTTGTTCCGGACCACCCGAGAGACCCAGTACTTC; CDR3 protein: CASSLFRTTRETQYF
J gene: TRBJ1-3; clone size: few; V gene: TRBV5-4; D gene: .; CDR3 DNA: TGTGCCAGCAGCTTGTCGGGGAGCAGCTCTGGAAACACCATATATTTT; CDR3 protein: CASSLSGSSSGNTIYF
J gene: TRBJ2-5; clone size: .; V gene: TRBV7-3; D gene: .; CDR3 DNA: TGTGCCAGCAGCTCAGGACGTCAAGAGACCCAGTACTTC; CDR3 protein: CASSSGRQETQYF
J gene: TRBJ2-5; clone size: .; V gene: TRBV6-5; D gene: .; CDR3 DNA: TGTGCCAGCCCTACCGGCCTCAAGGTTAGGGAGACCCAGTACTTC; CDR3 protein: CASPTGLKVRETQYF
J gene: TRBJ1-1; clone size: once; V gene: TRBV5-4; D gene: .; CDR3 DNA: TGTGCCAGCAGCTTGGTGAAGGGAGTGAGCACTGAAGCTTTCTTT; CDR3 protein: CASSLVKGVSTEAFF
J gene: TRBJ2-3; clone size: .; V gene: TRBV5-1; D gene: .; CDR3 DNA: TGCGCCAGCAGAGTTAGCAGGGATACGCAGTATTTT; CDR3 protein: CASRVSRDTQYF
J gene: TRBJ1-1; clone size: .; V gene: TRBV6-2/TRBV6-3; D gene: .; CDR3 DNA: TGTGCCAGCAGCTTCCTGGGGGGGACTGAAGCTTTCTTT; CDR3 protein: CASSFLGGTEAFF
J gene: TRBJ2-3; clone size: once; V gene: TRBV18; D gene: TRBD2; CDR3 DNA: TGTGCCAGCTCACACCTCGGACTAGCGGGGGCCCCTAGCACAGATACGCAGTATTTT; CDR3 protein: CASSHLGLAGAPSTDTQYF
J gene: TRBJ2-4; clone size: .; V gene: TRBV7-8; D gene: TRBD2; CDR3 DNA: TGTGCCAGCAGCTTAAATGCAGCGGGGGGGTTGGGAGCCAAAAACATTCAGTACTTC; CDR3 protein: CASSLNAAGGLGAKNIQYF
J gene: TRBJ1-2; clone size: .; V gene: TRBV25-1; D gene: TRBD1; CDR3 DNA: TGTGCCAGCAGGGGACAGGCCTCTTATGGCTACACCTTC; CDR3 protein: CASRGQASYGYTF
J gene: TRBJ1-2; clone size: once; V gene: TRBV6-5; D gene: .; CDR3 DNA: TGTGCCAGCAGCTACGCCATAGTACAGGGTGTTTCTGGCTACACCTTC; CDR3 protein: CASSYAIVQGVSGYTF
J gene: TRBJ2-3; clone size: .; V gene: TRBV5-1; D gene: TRBD1; CDR3 DNA: TGCGCCAGCAGCTCGAGCGGACAGGGGGCAACAGATACGCAGTATTTT; CDR3 protein: CASSSSGQGATDTQYF
J gene: TRBJ1-4; clone size: .; V gene: TRBV24-1; D gene: .; CDR3 DNA: TGTGCCACCAGTGATTCCGGTAGGGGAGGAAAACTGTTTTTT; CDR3 protein: CATSDSGRGGKLFF
J gene: TRBJ2-3; clone size: .; V gene: TRBV5-1; D gene: TRBD2; CDR3 DNA: TGCGCCAGCAGCATATTAGCGGGGGCCGCCACAGATACGCAGTATTTT; CDR3 protein: CASSILAGAATDTQYF
J gene: TRBJ2-5; clone size: .; V gene: TRBV6-5; D gene: .; CDR3 DNA: TGTGCCAGCAGTCCTTCCCGGGGGAGCGAGACCCAGTACTTC; CDR3 protein: CASSPSRGSETQYF
J gene: TRBJ2-6; clone size: .; V gene: TRBV19; D gene: .; CDR3 DNA: TGTGCCAGTACCCCTCGGGGGTCTGGGGCCAACGTCCTGACTTTC; CDR3 protein: CASTPRGSGANVLTF
J gene: TRBJ1-2; clone size: few; V gene: TRBV5-1; D gene: .; CDR3 DNA: TGCGCCAGCAGCTTGGATGGGCAGGGAGTGTATGGCTACACCTTC; CDR3 protein: CASSLDGQGVYGYTF
J gene: TRBJ1-1; clone size: .; V gene: TRBV29-1; D gene: .; CDR3 DNA: TGCAGCGTTGACAAGAACCAGAACACTGAAGCTTTCTTT; CDR3 protein: CSVDKNQNTEAFF
J gene: TRBJ2-1; clone size: few; V gene: TRBV14; D gene: .; CDR3 DNA: TGTGCCAGCAGCCAATGGCTAACCGGCAATGAGCAGTTCTTC; CDR3 protein: CASSQWLTGNEQFF
J gene: TRBJ2-3; clone size: .; V gene: TRBV24-1; D gene: .; CDR3 DNA: TGTGCCACCAGTGATTGGGACGGACGATGCACAGATACGCAGTATTTT; CDR3 protein: CATSDWDGRCTDTQYF
J gene: TRBJ2-2; clone size: once; V gene: TRBV29-1; D gene: .; CDR3 DNA: TGCAGCGTTGTAGGGAGTAAGGGGGGGACCGGGGAGCTGTTTTTT; CDR3 protein: CSVVGSKGGTGELFF